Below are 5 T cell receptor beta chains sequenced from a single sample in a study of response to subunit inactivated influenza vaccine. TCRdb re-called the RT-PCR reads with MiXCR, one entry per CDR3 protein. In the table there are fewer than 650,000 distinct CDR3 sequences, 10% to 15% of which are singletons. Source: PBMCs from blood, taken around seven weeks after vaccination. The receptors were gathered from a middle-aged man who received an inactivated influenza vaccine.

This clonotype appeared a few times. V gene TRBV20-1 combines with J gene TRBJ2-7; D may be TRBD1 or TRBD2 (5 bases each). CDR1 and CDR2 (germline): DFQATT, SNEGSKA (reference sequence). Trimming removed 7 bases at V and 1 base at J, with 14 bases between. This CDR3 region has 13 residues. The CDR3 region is CSVTGPKSYEQYF. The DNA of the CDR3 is TGCAGTGTGACGGGACCGAAGTCCTACGAGCAGTACTTC.

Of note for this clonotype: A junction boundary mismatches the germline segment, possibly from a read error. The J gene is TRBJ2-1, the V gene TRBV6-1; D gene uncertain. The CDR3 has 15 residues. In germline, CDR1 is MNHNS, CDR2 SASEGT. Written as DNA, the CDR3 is TGTGCCAGCAGCCGAACTGGGGTCTCCCACAATGAGCAGTTCTTC. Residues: CASSRTGVSHNEQFF.

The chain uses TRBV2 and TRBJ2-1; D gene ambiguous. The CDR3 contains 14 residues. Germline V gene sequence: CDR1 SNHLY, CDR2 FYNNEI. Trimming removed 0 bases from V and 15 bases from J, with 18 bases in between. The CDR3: CASSEAPGSPRWFF. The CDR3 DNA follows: TGTGCCAGCAGTGAAGCCCCCGGAAGCCCCCGATGGTTCTTC.

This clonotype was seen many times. As DNA, the CDR3 is TGCAGCGTCCTGGGACTAGCGGAAGGTAGCACAGATACGCAGTATTTT. This encodes CSVLGLAEGSTDTQYF. V usage is TRBV29-1 and J usage is TRBJ2-3; 11 bases are a match to TRBD2. This CDR3 is 16 amino acids long. V gave up 6 bases and J gave up 0 bases; unmatched junction bases: 8. Germline V gene sequence: CDR1 SQVTM, CDR2 ANQGSEA.

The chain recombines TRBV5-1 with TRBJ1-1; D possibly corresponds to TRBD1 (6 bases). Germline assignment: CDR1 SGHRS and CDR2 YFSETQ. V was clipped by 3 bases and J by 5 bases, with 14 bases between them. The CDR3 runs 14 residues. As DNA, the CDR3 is TGCGCCAGCAGCTCAATCGGAAGGGGGACTGAAGCTTTCTTT. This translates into CASSSIGRGTEAFF.